The clone carrying this TCR beta chain was observed many times. Antigen unknown. The data were taken from a study of T cell responses to AZD1222 COVID-19 vaccine. The CDR3 runs 18 residues. Germline lookup yields CDR1 SGHDN and CDR2 FVKESK. V shed 3 bases and J 7 bases; nucleotides not matched to a gene: 18. Whole-study findings and limits: There were mostly white British donors and more females than males, and clonal diversity was possibly underestimated.

Here immunoSEQ multiplex PCR was the method, and the copy in TCRdb shows in-frame clones only, minus some. The sample lists fewer than 120,000 clones; approximately 90% were seen once. This chain uses TRBV14 with TRBJ2-1; 7 nucleotides align to TRBD1. Sequenced material: peripheral blood, taken 28 days after the second AZD1222 dose. The receptor was isolated from an adult who received the AZD1222 COVID-19 vaccine. CDR3 nucleotides: TGTGCCAGCAGCCACCCCACCTGGGGCAGGGGGAATCCAAATGAGCAGTTCTTC. Its translation is CASSHPTWGRGNPNEQFF. Together with reference TRBV14 and TRBJ2-1, the CDR3 gives the full variable domain: EAGVTQFPSHSVIEKGQTVTLRCDPISGHDNLYWYRRVMGKEIKFLLHFVKESKQDESGMPNNRFLAERTGGTYSTLKVQPAELEDSGVYFCASSHPTWGRGNPNEQFFGPGTRLTVL.